Listed below are T cell receptor beta chains from one sample, sequenced in a study of shared T cell receptors in the human thymus. Generated by immunoSEQ multiplex PCR, the TCRdb table keeps only in-frame clones and is missing some. The sample records approximately 580,000 clones, around 82% being singletons. These records were also assigned to another study, of human thymus T cells.

Source material: thymocytes. The receptors were sampled from a boy younger than two with a congenital heart defect. CDR3s include the opening cysteine and the closing phenylalanine or tryptophan. The D gene is left open where the match is weak. Not every row has a clone size; where given, it reads once, few, many or a size class.

j_call,d_call,clone_size,v_call,cdr3_nt,cdr3_aa
TRBJ1-2,TRBD1,NA,TRBV7-9,TGTGCCAGCAGCCGACAGGGGGTAGGATATGGCTACACCTTC,CASSRQGVGYGYTF
TRBJ2-7,NA,NA,TRBV30,TGTGCCTGGAGTGTACTTGGGCCCTACGAGCAGTACTTC,CAWSVLGPYEQYF
TRBJ2-1,TRBD2,few,TRBV4-3,TGCGCCAGCAGCATGGGACTAGTCCCCAATGAGCAGTTCTTC,CASSMGLVPNEQFF
TRBJ2-3,NA,once,TRBV12-1,TGTGCCAGCAGCCCGGTGGGCCTCACAGATACGCAGTATTTT,CASSPVGLTDTQYF
TRBJ1-1,NA,NA,TRBV4-1,TGCGCCAGCAGCCAAGGTCCTGGGGAGGGTGAAGCTTTCTTT,CASSQGPGEGEAFF
TRBJ2-7,TRBD2,NA,TRBV14,TGTGCCAGCAGCCAGGAAATAGCGGGAGTAAACTACGAGCAGTACTTC,CASSQEIAGVNYEQYF
TRBJ2-3,NA,NA,TRBV6-4,TGTGCCAGCCTAACAGATACGCAGTATTTT,CASLTDTQYF
TRBJ2-1,TRBD2,NA,TRBV13,TGTGCCAGCAGCTTAACCCCGGGACTAGCGGGAGTCAATGAGCAGTTCTTC,CASSLTPGLAGVNEQFF
TRBJ1-2,NA,NA,TRBV11-3,TGTGCCAGCAGCTTAGCAGGGGACTATGGCTACACCTTC,CASSLAGDYGYTF
TRBJ2-6,NA,once,TRBV15,TGTGCCACCAGCAGCGGTCGGGCTGGGGCCAACGTCCTGACTTTC,CATSSGRAGANVLTF
TRBJ2-2,NA,few,TRBV11-2,TGTGCCAGCAGCTTCCACAGGGATCCTTACACCGGGGAGCTGTTTTTT,CASSFHRDPYTGELFF
TRBJ1-2,NA,NA,TRBV14,TGTGCCAGCAGCCAAGATAGTTCCCGTGGGGCAGGCTATGGCTACACCTTC,CASSQDSSRGAGYGYTF
TRBJ2-7,TRBD2,NA,TRBV11-3,TGTGCCAGCAGCCCTCCCCGCACGGGAGGCGGGAGGCGGTACGAGCAGTACTTC,CASSPPRTGGGRRYEQYF
TRBJ2-1,TRBD2,few,TRBV25-1,TGTGCCAGCAGTGAAACCCGAACTAGCGGCCATCACAATGAGCAGTTCTTC,CASSETRTSGHHNEQFF
TRBJ2-2,NA,few,TRBV10-3,TGTGCCATCCGGCACCGGGACAACTGGGATCCGGACGGGGAGCTGTTTTTT,CAIRHRDNWDPDGELFF
TRBJ2-5,TRBD2,NA,TRBV6-1,TGTGCCAGCAGTGATCTAGCGGGAGGGCCGCAGGAGACCCAGTACTTC,CASSDLAGGPQETQYF
TRBJ2-7,TRBD2,NA,TRBV7-3,TGTGCCAGCAGCTTAACTTGGCGGGAGGGCTCCTACGAGCAGTACTTC,CASSLTWREGSYEQYF
TRBJ2-2,TRBD2,NA,TRBV2,TGTGCCAGCAGCCAAAAATCTAGCGGGACTCTCCGCGGGGAGCTGTTTTTT,CASSQKSSGTLRGELFF
TRBJ2-3,NA,NA,TRBV5-1,TGCGCCAGCAGCTTGGCCTCTCTAAGGGGCGACGGTACGCAGTATTTT,CASSLASLRGDGTQYF
TRBJ1-1,NA,once,TRBV25-1,TGTGCCAGCAGTGAGGGACAACGTGTAGGGGGGAACACTGAAGCTTTCTTT,CASSEGQRVGGNTEAFF
TRBJ1-5,NA,NA,TRBV2,TGTGCCAGCAGTGAGGGCCAATATAGCAATCAGCCCCAGCATTTT,CASSEGQYSNQPQHF
TRBJ2-1,TRBD1,NA,TRBV10-3,TGTGCCATCAGTGAGTCCCGGACAGGGGACGAGCAGTTCTTC,CAISESRTGDEQFF
TRBJ2-5,TRBD1,NA,TRBV25-1,TGTGCCAGCAGTGAATTGGCCGGGACAGGGTCTAGGGAGACCCAGTACTTC,CASSELAGTGSRETQYF
TRBJ1-2,TRBD1,NA,TRBV7-2,TGTGCCAGCAGCTTAGTGTTGAGGGACAGGGACTATGGCTACACCTTC,CASSLVLRDRDYGYTF
TRBJ2-7,TRBD1,few,TRBV5-8,TGTGCCAGCAGCTGGCAGGACAGGCGATACTACGAGCAGTACTTC,CASSWQDRRYYEQYF
TRBJ1-1,NA,NA,TRBV9,TGTGCCAGCAGCGTAGGCCCCCGGCGGGGTTGGGACACTGAAGCTTTCTTT,CASSVGPRRGWDTEAFF
TRBJ2-7,TRBD1,NA,TRBV6-5,TGTGCCAGCAGCCAAAAGGGGGCGAGCTCCTACGAGCAGTACTTC,CASSQKGASSYEQYF
TRBJ2-3,NA,once,TRBV27,TGTGCCAGCAGTCTAGGATACTCGACCTTTGGTACGGATACGCAGTATTTT,CASSLGYSTFGTDTQYF
TRBJ2-5,NA,NA,TRBV7-9,TGTGCCAGCAGCTCCCCCCGGGAGACCCAGTACTTC,CASSSPRETQYF
TRBJ2-1,TRBD2,NA,TRBV29-1,TGCAGCGTTGCTCGGACTAGCGGGAGTAGGTCCTACAATGAGCAGTTCTTC,CSVARTSGSRSYNEQFF
TRBJ1-5,NA,NA,TRBV19,TGTGCCAGTAGTATAGCAGAAGTGGGCAATCAGCCCCAGCATTTT,CASSIAEVGNQPQHF
TRBJ2-7,NA,NA,TRBV28,TGTGCCAGCAGGTCCCGGTACGAGCAGTACTTC,CASRSRYEQYF
TRBJ2-7,NA,few,TRBV6-1,TGTGCCACCAAACACGAGGACTCACGACACTACGAGCAGTACTTC,CATKHEDSRHYEQYF